This TCR beta chain emerged from a study of cytomegalovirus exposure and HLA in healthy donors (dated 2017 in TCRdb). In terms of the full investigation: In an earlier analysis of approximately 640 of the donors, around 300 Gb of sequence data and 95 million to 130 million unique TCR beta sequences from about 190 million T cells were reported. Approximately 330 gigabases of sequencing data and around 88 million unique TCR sequences made up an early release that covered some 640 HLA-typed donors. Of the 350 to 450 genotyped donors, 65% to 90% were placed in the genetic ancestry cluster associated with self-reported Caucasian donors. The study was designed to test whether signatures of past pathogen exposure could be identified by cataloging public T cell receptors. The T cell repertoires of 666 subjects were profiled by immunosequencing and related to cytomegalovirus serostatus. A separate validation cohort of 90 to 150 different subjects was used in addition to the roughly 720-subject first cohort. The study combined high-throughput TCR immunosequencing, statistical association of individual TCRs with disease status, and machine learning to predict cytomegalovirus infection status. To study patterns of TCR occurrence, a later analysis re-analyzed previously published TCR beta repertoires from 700 or so donors and added high-resolution HLA genotyping. Rather than using new phenotypic data, the later analysis identified candidate immune exposures from TCR beta sequences and from how often those sequences occurred across donors. To decide whether each TCR beta V gene segment behaved as functional or pseudogenic, an earlier analysis of some 600 of the donors relied on high-throughput TCR beta sequencing. Alongside the repertoire data, information on donor age, sex, ethnicity and CMV serostatus was compiled. Genome-wide SNP genotypes for about 65% of the roughly 670 donors were used in a later genetic analysis, which treated that subset as a discovery cohort. All discovery cohort repertoires had been generated on a single sequencing platform. HLA typing covered class I and class II loci at four-digit resolution. Typing coverage differed by locus: A, B, C, DRB1 and DQB1 were typed in roughly 620-640 donors, DQA1 in 522, DPA1 in 600 to 610, and DPB1 in 400 to 480. About five DR-DQ haplotypes were treated as single units for association and clustering because of strong linkage in the cohort. Among 398 genotyped donors of the cohort, an average of roughly 240,000 unique TCR beta nucleotide sequences were sequenced per donor, roughly 20% of them non-productive. Overall study results and their limits: In vitro tests confirmed that a few of the cytomegalovirus-associated TCR beta chains recognize cytomegalovirus antigens. In a later genetic analysis, fewer N-insertions in productive TCRs were reported among donors in an Asian-associated ancestry cluster than the 666-donor mean. Only TCR beta chains were sequenced in this cohort, and the absence of alpha or paired-chain data limited detectable features. Correlated functional status among segregating V segments might be attributable to linkage disequilibrium, but an unknown experimental factor could not be ruled out. Most CMV-associated TCR beta chains appeared to be HLA-restricted in a later analysis, and the HLA associations seemed to be driven largely by CMV exposure. In a later analysis, several top co-occurrence clusters were reported to appear linked to parvovirus B19, influenza, CMV and Epstein-Barr virus. Assigning TCR associations to individual alleles was difficult when HLA alleles, especially DR and DQ, strongly co-occurred. Immune exposure information for the cohort was limited to CMV serostatus. A total of about 150 TCR beta chains were listed by the study as associated with cytomegalovirus. An earlier analysis of some 560 of the donors showed that most TCR beta V segments appeared in productive rearrangements either about 90% or about 30% of the time, which broadly matched IMGT annotations. Because counts were too low, about 17 rarely observed V segments, including chromosome 9 orphons, were excluded from the earlier analysis of some 540 of the donors. The sequencing pipeline was judged likely to have produced a cluster of highly shared sequence variants as a technical artifact. Because some donors lacked HLA typing at each locus, the association tests relied only on the typed subset. It was suggested by the authors that the approach could potentially be generalized to other disease states and immunological phenotypes. In both the original and validation cohorts, the classifier was reported to diagnose cytomegalovirus status with high specificity and sensitivity. According to a later analysis, TCR association rates differed among HLA loci, with DRB1 alleles showing the most associated TCRs and HLA-C alleles showing the fewest. A later genetic analysis associated a missense DCLRE1C variant with V-gene and J-gene trimming of TCR beta chains, and an independent cohort replicated the association. Most TCR sequences were seen in very few donors, while some public TCRs were found in many individuals. A later analysis found that HLA-associated TCR beta chains were more clonally expanded and had lower generation probabilities than equally common non-associated chains. Sequencing depth was assumed to be roughly uniform across donors in the presence/absence analyses, though that assumption may not hold. The 87-base-pair reads could not distinguish some IMGT-functional V segments, including TRBV6-2 and TRBV6-3, so those segments were excluded. A further reported finding was that TCR beta sequences accurately predicted the HLA-A and HLA-B alleles for most subjects in the first cohort. A later analysis associated about 18,000 TCR beta sequences with specific HLA alleles at a false discovery rate of 0.05.

Notes on this clone: Its antigen has not been determined. Base qualities are not provided; no much larger clone lies one nucleotide away.

The trim is 2 bases for V and 1 base for J, with a gap of 8 bases between the germline ends. CDR1 and CDR2 are read off the germline V gene as MNHEY and SVGAGI. CDR3 length: 14 amino acids, cysteine to phenylalanine. Only the CDR3 part of the read is kept: 42 bases, read in frame from the first base. Libraries came from the immunoSEQ multiplex PCR assay. For the multiplex PCR, a mixture combining 60 forward primers for TCR Vbeta segments and 13 reverse primers for TCR Jbeta segments was used. A multiplex PCR assay on genomic DNA amplified the CDR3 region of rearranged TCR beta genes. The amplified TCR beta libraries were sequenced on the Illumina HiSeq System as 87-base-pair reads. In the paper's pipeline: Across the roughly 700 repertoires, a later analysis counted approximately 75 million unique TCR beta chains, roughly 11 million of which were shared by at least two donors. Raw reads were error-corrected and collapsed into unique sequences with a nearest-neighbor algorithm that merged closely related sequences to remove PCR and sequencing errors. V, D and J gene segments were assigned by aligning CDR3 sequences to IMGT reference sequences. For a sequence to be retained, a match of at least six nucleotides was required to both a V gene segment and a J gene segment. A rearrangement counted as productive if the CDR3 had no stop codons and remained in frame with V and J, and every other rearrangement counted as non-productive. CDR3 was defined by IMGT convention, running from the second conserved V-encoded cysteine to the conserved J-encoded phenylalanine. Sequences without an unambiguous match to a single V gene segment were excluded from the earlier analysis of 450 to 750 of the donors. An earlier analysis of approximately 590 of the donors classified V segments as functional when productive rearrangements were above 56.7% and as segregating when the standard deviation between donors was above 5%. A statistical classification framework was developed to diagnose cytomegalovirus status using the catalog of TCR beta chain sequences. A later analysis assigned V and J genes by comparing TCR nucleotide sequences with IMGT/GENE-DB human TR gene sequences. In a later analysis, CDR3 sequences and most-parsimonious VDJ recombination scenarios were assigned using the TCRdist pipeline. In a later analysis, each TCR beta chain was defined by its CDR3 amino acid sequence together with its V-gene family, and reads lacking a unique V-gene family were excluded. To address suspected cross-contamination and a sequencing artifact, a later analysis removed a few hundred highly shared, low-generation-probability nucleotide sequences. For each public chain, a later analysis derived a clonal expansion index from normalized ranks of inferred template counts within each repertoire. In a later analysis, generation probabilities were computed with a VDJ recombination model fitted to out-of-frame rearrangements, and the resulting probabilities were checked against IGoR. In a later analysis, TCR-TCR, TCR-HLA and TCR-CMV co-occurrence was scored with hypergeometric tests, and a repertoire-size bias correction was applied to TCR pairs. To estimate false discovery rates, a later analysis permuted the HLA or CMV assignments 20 times. In a later analysis, co-occurring TCRs were grouped using DBSCAN, and TCRdist sequence similarity was added for clustering within HLA-allele-positive subsets. Repertoires with fewer than 30,000 or more than 120,000 public chains were left out of co-occurrence clustering, as were about 5 repertoires with anomalous nucleotide sharing. TCRdb stores this immuneACCESS table with in-frame sequences only. Part of the clones is absent; in the studies checked, under half of the shortfall reflects unresolved V genes, and no reason is known for the rest. V, J and clone size derive from that table, while D and trimming were established from the DNA sequence. Here the sample has 200,000 to 250,000 clones; over 65% occur a single time. Clones ranked in the top ten supply 1.3% of the sample.

In total, approximately 610 healthy bone marrow donors made up the cohort. At the time of sampling, all cohort members were nominally healthy, though unrecorded immune exposures were likely present. Of the 670 or so cohort members, about 290 had a positive CMV serostatus and roughly 370 had a negative one, while no CMV serostatus was recorded for the donor. A peripheral blood sample was provided by each donor, and peripheral blood mononuclear cells were used for TCR beta sequencing. Genomic DNA extraction from the blood cell samples was performed with the Qiagen DNeasy Blood Extraction Kit. This chain joins TRBV6-5 to TRBJ1-1; tentative D gene TRBD1, with 5 bases matching. The sequence was collected from a human donor in good health. Sequenced sample: PBMCs. In nucleotides, the sequence is TGTGCCAGCAGTTACACAGGAACGAACACTGAAGCTTTCTTT. It is translated as CASSYTGTNTEAFF.